This TCR beta chain was recorded in a study of PD-1 blockade in classical Hodgkin lymphoma. Study conclusions and caveats: Baseline TCR diversity was reportedly lower in newly diagnosed patients than in healthy donors. It was reported as lower still in relapsed/refractory patients. Significant TCR diversity gains by C4D1 occurred in CD4+ but not CD8+ cells.

Germline V gene lookup returns CDR1 SGHRS and CDR2 YFSETQ. The ends were cut back, 4 bases at V and 6 bases at J, with 12 bases in the middle. This CDR3 is built from 13 residues. Measured with immunoSEQ multiplex PCR; TCRdb has only the in-frame clones, and not every one. The table records 35,000 to 50,000 clones, around three quarters of them present only once. Of note for this clone: The target antigen is unknown.

All patients experienced relapse after autologous stem cell transplantation, and brentuximab vedotin exposure was variable. Complete response, partial response or progressive disease were the best responses. The sequencing used peripheral blood mononuclear cells (PBMCs), collected at baseline. This TCR was sampled from a human donor with classical Hodgkin lymphoma. This chain links TRBV5-1 with TRBJ2-3; D is uncertain. CDR3 in amino acids: CASSIRPLDTQYF. The CDR3 DNA reads TGCGCCAGCAGCATACGCCCACTTGATACGCAGTATTTT.